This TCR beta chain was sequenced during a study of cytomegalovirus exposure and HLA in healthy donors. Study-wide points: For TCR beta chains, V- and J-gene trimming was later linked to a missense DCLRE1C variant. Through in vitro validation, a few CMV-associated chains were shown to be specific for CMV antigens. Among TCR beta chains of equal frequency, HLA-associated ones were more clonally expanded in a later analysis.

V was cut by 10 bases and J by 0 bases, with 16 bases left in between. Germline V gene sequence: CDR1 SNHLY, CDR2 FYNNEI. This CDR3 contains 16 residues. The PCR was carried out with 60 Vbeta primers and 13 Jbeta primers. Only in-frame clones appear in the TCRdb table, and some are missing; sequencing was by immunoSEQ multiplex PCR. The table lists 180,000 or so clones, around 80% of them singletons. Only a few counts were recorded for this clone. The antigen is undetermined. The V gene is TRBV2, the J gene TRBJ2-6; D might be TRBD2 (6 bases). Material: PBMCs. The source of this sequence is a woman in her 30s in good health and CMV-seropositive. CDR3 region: CAIPRGISSGANVLTF. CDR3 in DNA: TGTGCCATACCGCGGGGCATTAGCTCTGGGGCCAACGTCCTGACTTTC.